The 13 T cell receptor beta chains below all came from one sample that was sequenced in a study of blood T cells in healthy people across ages. The second PCR ran about 6 to 11 cycles with a sample-barcoded 5' primer and J-beta primers. TCRdb called the 5' RACE reads again in MiXCR, with one record for every CDR3 protein. The sample consists of roughly 1.9 million distinct CDR3 sequences, 39% of them appearing once. Sequencing used blood. All receptors come from a human donor in good health.

This clonotype was seen more than once but under ten times. The chain couples TRBV18 to TRBJ2-4, with a possible D match to TRBD1 (6 bases). Germline CDR1 reads KGHSH; CDR2 reads LQKENI. The germline V and J ends were trimmed by 2 bases and 13 bases, with 15 bases remaining between them. The CDR3 totals 13 residues. CDR3 DNA sequence: TGTGCCAGCTCACCAAACAGGGAGTGGGAGCAGTACTTC. Translating it yields CASSPNREWEQYF.

The chain couples TRBV15 to TRBJ2-3, with TRBD2 identical over 7 bases. V dropped 8 bases and J dropped 4; count of bases not matched to a gene: 12. The germline V gene encodes CDR1 LNHNV and CDR2 YYDKDF (reference sequence). This CDR3 region has 15 residues. CDR3 residues: CATAGLASGADTQYF. In DNA, the CDR3 is TGTGCCACCGCGGGTTTGGCTAGCGGTGCAGATACGCAGTATTTT.

This clonotype has just a few counts. The CDR3 loop is CAINRGLRETQYF. In DNA, the CDR3 is TGTGCCATCAACAGGGGGCTAAGGGAGACCCAGTACTTC. The chain joins TRBV6-2 or TRBV6-3 to TRBJ2-7; TRBD1 matches 9 bases. The J call may not be correct, given that the DNA end is closer to TRBJ2-5. This CDR3 has 13 residues. Germline V CDR1 and CDR2: MNHEY, SVGEGT.

This clonotype appeared a few times. V usage is TRBV9 and J usage is TRBJ2-6; D may be TRBD2 (5 bases). Germline assignment: CDR1 SGDLS and CDR2 YYNGEE. The V end lost 0 bases, the J end lost 2 bases, and 15 bases lay between the germline ends. The CDR3 totals 18 residues. CDR3 nucleotide sequence: TGTGCCAGCAGCGTAGCTCTTTTGGAGGTAGCTGGGGCCAACGTCCTGACTTTC. Translated, it gives CASSVALLEVAGANVLTF.

The rearrangement uses TRBV3-1 and TRBJ2-5; TRBD1 matches 8 bases. The CDR3 runs 17 residues. V dropped 3 bases and J dropped 4; count of bases not matched to a gene: 13. CDR1 is LGHDT, CDR2 YNNKEL, per germline (reference sequence). For the CDR3, the DNA is TGTGCCAGCAGCCATGGTCGGACAGGGAAGGGAGGAGAGACCCAGTACTTC. It encodes CASSHGRTGKGGETQYF.

On this clonotype itself: One end of the junction fails to match germline, which may point to a read error. The CDR3 DNA reads as TGTGCCAGCAGTTTCAGGTACACTGAAACTTTCTTT. As protein: CASSFRYTETFF. This chain links TRBV12-3 or TRBV12-4 with TRBJ1-1, with D uncertain. This CDR3 has 12 residues.

The chain's CDR3 is CASSHQGQGINSGANVLTF. The CDR3 nucleotides are TGTGCCAGCAGCCACCAGGGACAGGGGATAAACTCTGGGGCCAACGTCCTGACTTTC. The chain couples TRBV9 to TRBJ2-6, with 10 bases matching TRBD1. V shed 4 bases and J 0 bases; nucleotides not matched to a gene: 10. The germline V gene encodes CDR1 SGDLS and CDR2 YYNGEE. The CDR3 has 19 residues.

V and J are TRBV7-2 and TRBJ1-6; D is undetermined. Looked up from germline, CDR1 is SGHTA and CDR2 is FQGNSA. The CDR3 is 13 amino acids. V was pared by 5 bases and J by 8 bases, with 10 bases between. This CDR3 reads CASSLDTYSPLHF. The CDR3 nucleotides are TGTGCCAGCAGCCTTGACACGTATTCACCCCTCCACTTT. The whole variable domain, remainder taken from reference TRBV7-2 and TRBJ1-6, is GAGVSQSPSNKVTEKGKDVELRCDPISGHTALYWYRQSLGQGLEFLIYFQGNSAPDKSGLPSDRFSAERTGGSVSTLTIQRTQQEDSAVYLCASSLDTYSPLHFGNGTRLTVT.

This clonotype was seen repeatedly, ten times or more. The V and J genes are TRBV6-4 and TRBJ2-3; D unclear. Germline V CDR1 and CDR2: MRHNA, SNTAGT. This CDR3 comprises 14 residues. V lost 2 bases to trimming and J lost 0 bases, with 6 bases between them. CDR3 bases: TGTGCCAGCAGTGACCGCGGTAGCACAGATACGCAGTATTTT. It specifies CASSDRGSTDTQYF.

This clonotype was detected only once. The junction departs from germline at one end; a sequencing error may be responsible. This rearrangement joins TRBV7-7 to TRBJ2-1; TRBD2 aligns across 8 bases. The J call could be wrong; TRBJ2-7 is a better fit for the DNA end. Germline CDR1 and CDR2: SSHAT and FNYEAQ (reference sequence). This CDR3 is 16 amino acids long. CDR3 nucleotides: TGTGCTAGCAGCTTTATAGCGGGGAGCTCCTACAATGAGCAGTACTTC. Translation gives CASSFIAGSSYNEQYF.

The rearrangement links TRBV15 to TRBJ2-7; 7 nucleotides line up with TRBD2. The length of the CDR3 is 15 residues. V lost 5 bases, J lost 1 base, and 8 bases stayed unmatched. CDR1 is LNHNV and CDR2 is YYDKDF in the germline V gene (reference sequence). DNA of the CDR3: TGTGCCACCAGCCCACAGGCGGGGGTTTCCTACGAGCAGTACTTC. Translation gives CATSPQAGVSYEQYF.

This clonotype was counted only a few times. This sequence joins TRBV7-2 and TRBJ1-4, with D unclear. The CDR3 length is 14 residues. In germline, CDR1 is SGHTA, CDR2 FQGNSA. V shed 5 bases and J shed 4 bases, with 11 bases lying between them. The CDR3 is CASSGENFNEKLFF. Written as DNA, the CDR3 is TGTGCCAGCAGCGGAGAGAACTTTAATGAAAAACTGTTTTTT.

This clonotype was observed a handful of times. The rearrangement links TRBV20-1 to TRBJ2-7; D perhaps matches TRBD1 (6 bases). Trimming cost V 5 bases and J 1 base, with 18 bases left between them. The germline CDR1 and CDR2 sequences are DFQATT and SNEGSKA (reference sequence). This CDR3 has 15 amino acids. CDR3 bases: TGCAGTGCTCCTGGTTGGGACACCTCGTCCTACGAGCAGTACTTC. Its translation is CSAPGWDTSSYEQYF.